This T cell receptor (beta chain) was profiled in a study of tumor-infiltrating lymphocytes in primary liver carcinoma (dated by TCRdb to about 2017). Study-level background: Of the five patients, three men and two women aged 30 to 69 years, four had hepatocellular carcinoma and one had combined HCC and intrahepatic cholangiocarcinoma. The five patients had tumors staged T1-T3 N0M0, with maximum diameters ranging from about 4.2 to 10 cm. Each sample produced roughly 3.65 to 7.13 million productive TCRbeta reads, and read depth showed no significant difference between tissue types. To link TCRbeta repertoire diversity to the local molecular phenotype, the approximately 23 tumor region samples were profiled with Agilent mRNA microarrays. A total of roughly 35 specimens from 5 patients went through TCRbeta repertoire sequencing, namely 25 tumor regions, 5 adjacent noncancerous liver tissues and 5 peripheral blood samples. Across five regions of each liver tumor, along with adjacent normal tissue and blood, the study brought together TCRbeta repertoire sequencing, expression microarrays and whole-exome sequencing. High reproducibility was observed for the technical replicate repertoires, with mean shared-clone rates around 0.9 and correlation coefficients above 0.95.

Trimming removed 5 bases from V and 4 bases from J, leaving 13 bases between the germline ends. The CDR3 covers 14 residues, taking in both the cysteine and the phenylalanine. Only the CDR3 DNA is retained, 42 bases long and in frame from the first base. CDR1 MNHEY and CDR2 SVGEGT were looked up in the germline V gene. Study-wide conclusions, independent of this receptor: Only roughly 8-24% of top clones appeared in all five regions of a tumor, which suggests that tumor-infiltrating T cells are spatially heterogeneous. A significantly larger repertoire fraction was made up by the top 250 clones in tumors than in blood (p = 0.039). Only 4 or 5 patients were included in the study, and the authors note that the findings should be validated in a larger study. Because sequencing covered only the TCR beta chain and unpaired alpha chains were not captured, true repertoire diversity is likely underestimated. Bulk unsorted samples precluded comparing CD4+ and CD8+ T cell repertoires. Consistent with antigen-driven expansion, pairs of tumor regions showed higher repertoire overlap (mean about 36%) than either tumor-adjacent pairs (about 17%) or tumor-blood pairs (about 15%).

A constant-region primer and ProtoScript II reverse transcriptase were used to reverse-transcribe TCRbeta-specific cDNA from approximately 450 ng total RNA. The TCRbeta libraries were prepared through three rounds of nested multiplex PCR following a slightly modified ARM-PCR procedure. Each of the first two PCR rounds ran for approximately 10 cycles and used multiplex TRBV1-TRBV30 forward primers together with a Cbeta reverse primer. Sample barcodes and Illumina adapters were added in a final 25-cycle PCR using Deep VentR polymerase. Before sequencing, amplicons of 200-500 bp were gel-purified using a QIAquick gel extraction kit. An Illumina HiSeq 2500 was used to sequence the TCRbeta amplicons, generating 250-bp paired-end reads. The study's own analysis went as follows. Quality trimming of reads was performed with Trimmomatic v0.33, and paired reads were merged with FLASH v1.2.11 so that full CDR3 sequences could be recovered. V, D and J germline segments were assigned to the rearranged TCRbeta sequences using MiGEC v1.2.1b. Clonotype statistics and Shannon-Wiener diversity indices were computed with VDJtools v1.0.0. To reduce sampling bias, subsequent analyses other than the diversity analysis used only the 250 most abundant clonotypes in each sample. TCRdb passed the public sequencing reads through fastp at Q25 and MiXCR, retaining productive beta sequences. All rows with the same CDR3 protein become a single entry with the most common DNA and genes. The authors' filters were not applied to this entry. The sample has under 90,000 distinct CDR3 sequences on record, around 70% of them singletons. The ten largest clones capture just under 20% of the sample.

In regard to this clonotype: Its specific antigen is unknown. Base qualities were left out, and no much larger clone turns up one base away.

Without any cell sorting, total RNA and DNA were extracted together from approximately 22-30 mg of bulk tissue using the AllPrep DNA/RNA mini kit. Between November 2015 and early 2016, five patients in China with histopathologically diagnosed primary liver carcinoma had their tumors surgically resected. Chronic HBV infection was present in the patients, and the patients were treatment-naive at sampling. Each tumor was sampled at five spatially separated regions: the tumor centre plus the superior, inferior, left-lateral and right-lateral poles. Histology showed that every tumor sample contained more than 80% viable tumor cells. Pieces of fresh tumor and adjacent tissue were cut in half, with one half kept in RNAlater at -80 degrees C and the other half sent for histology.

The sample consisted of liver tumor tissue from sampling region 1. The cell subset or site label, read with the paper, signifies: tumor region T1, superior pole. The chain uses TRBV6-2 or TRBV6-3 and TRBJ2-3, with no reliable assignment of the D segment. This sequence was found in a middle-aged man with primary liver carcinoma and hepatitis B virus infection. CDR3 loop: CASSPVWFADTQYF. The DNA is TGTGCCAGCAGTCCAGTGTGGTTCGCAGATACGCAGTATTTT.